These 7 T cell receptor beta chains were sequenced from one sample in a study of T cell responses to AZD1222 COVID-19 vaccine. Clones were sequenced by immunoSEQ multiplex PCR, and TCRdb holds only the in-frame ones, with some missing. The sample consists of about 110,000 clones, more than 70% of them appearing once. Sequencing used peripheral blood, obtained on day 0 of AZD1222 vaccination. Receptor source: an adult in good health.

The chain combines TRBV6-5 with TRBJ2-7; D may be TRBD1 (6 bases). Germline V gene sequence: CDR1 MNHEY, CDR2 SVGAGI. Trimming took 6 bases from V and 4 from J, leaving 13 bases between them. This CDR3 has 13 residues. CDR3 nucleotide sequence: TGTGCCAGCAGCTCCGGACAGCCTTACGAGCAGTACTTC. Encoded protein: CASSSGQPYEQYF.

The chain joins TRBV5-1 to TRBJ1-6; 7 bases match TRBD1. With 0 bases clipped from V and 7 bases from J, the junction kept 13 bases outside the gene matches. The germline CDR1 and CDR2 sequences are SGHRS and YFSETQ. This CDR3 spans 18 amino acids. The CDR3 nucleotides are TGCGCCAGCAGCTTGGATCCTTTAGTCGGGACAGAAAATTCACCCCTCCACTTT. Translation gives CASSLDPLVGTENSPLHF.

This clone showed up just a few times. The rearrangement links TRBV6-5 to TRBJ2-7; D perhaps matches TRBD1 (6 bases). The CDR3 spans 15 residues. Germline V lookup: CDR1 MNHEY, CDR2 SVGAGI. The V and J ends lost 0 bases and 0 bases respectively, with 9 bases between them. The CDR3: CASSYSVTGSYEQYF. CDR3 nucleotides: TGTGCCAGCAGTTACTCAGTGACAGGCTCCTACGAGCAGTACTTC.

This clone has just a few counts. The chain couples TRBV5-4 to TRBJ1-2; TRBD1 aligns across 8 bases. Germline V gene data show CDR1 as SGHNT and CDR2 as YYREEE (reference sequence). With 0 bases clipped from V and 3 bases from J, the junction kept 4 bases outside the gene matches. The CDR3 loop spans 15 amino acids. For the CDR3, the DNA is TGTGCCAGCAGCTTGGGGGACAGGCCTGACTATGGCTACACCTTC. Translated, it gives CASSLGDRPDYGYTF.

This clone was observed a handful of times. This chain links TRBV6-5 with TRBJ1-1; 9 nucleotides line up with TRBD1. The junction had 9 bases not matched to a gene; V was cut back by 5 bases and J by 8 bases. Germline-derived CDR1 and CDR2 are MNHEY and SVGAGI. CDR3 length: 14 amino acids. CDR3 in DNA: TGTGCCAGCAGTCCGACAGGGGGGGTCGTAGAAGCTTTCTTT. Translating it yields CASSPTGGVVEAFF.

The chain uses TRBV3-1 (or the pseudogene TRBV3-2) and TRBJ2-3; 9 bases fit TRBD1. V was pared by 3 bases and J by 6 bases, with 7 bases of the junction left unmatched. The CDR3 loop spans 15 amino acids. CDR1 is LGHDT, CDR2 YNNKEL, per germline (reference sequence). The CDR3 bases are TGTGCCAGCAGCCAGGGGACAGGGAATAGGGATACGCAGTATTTT. It codes for CASSQGTGNRDTQYF.

The chain carries TRBV7-9 and TRBJ1-4; 7 bases match TRBD1. The CDR3 runs to 16 residues. Germline V lookup: CDR1 SEHNR, CDR2 FQNEAQ (reference sequence). The J segment lost 2 bases and the V segment lost 5 bases, leaving 8 bases of the junction unmatched. CDR3 coding DNA: TGTGCCAGCAGCCCCGGACAGGCGTCGACTAATGAAAAACTGTTTTTT. It encodes CASSPGQASTNEKLFF.